A selection of T cell receptor beta chains follows, all from one sample in a study of T cell responses to AZD1222 COVID-19 vaccine. TCRdb's copy holds only in-frame clones and misses some; the assay was immunoSEQ multiplex PCR. This sample has about 100,000 clones; over 80% occur once, and the top ten carry around 5.9%. This sample comprised peripheral blood, obtained 28 days after the second AZD1222 dose. These receptors came from an adult who received the AZD1222 COVID-19 vaccine. The CDR3 runs from the conserved cysteine through the conserved F or W. The D gene is left open where the match is weak. Clone sizes are given selectively: once, few, many, or a class where the clone is expanded.

.	TRBV21-1	.	TRBJ2-3	CASSKAWRSGSTQYF	TGTGCCAGCAGCAAAGCCTGGCGTAGCGGGAGTACGCAGTATTTT
.	TRBV27	.	TRBJ2-2	CASSLGSTVRGGELFF	TGTGCCAGCAGTTTGGGATCCACCGTCCGGGGCGGGGAGCTGTTTTTT
once	TRBV30	.	TRBJ1-2	CAWSRQAWDYGYTF	TGTGCCTGGAGCCGACAGGCCTGGGACTATGGCTACACCTTC
.	TRBV6-5	.	TRBJ2-1	CASKALSEQFF	TGTGCCAGCAAAGCCTTAAGTGAGCAGTTCTTC
.	TRBV24-1	TRBD2	TRBJ2-1	CATSPGTSGSHEQFF	TGTGCCACCAGCCCCGGGACTAGCGGGAGTCATGAGCAGTTCTTC
.	TRBV7-2	TRBD1	TRBJ2-7	CASSARTGASYEQYF	TGTGCCAGCAGCGCGAGGACAGGGGCTTCCTACGAGCAGTACTTC
.	TRBV2	.	TRBJ2-7	CASKQENEQYF	TGTGCCAGCAAACAGGAAAACGAGCAGTACTTC
.	TRBV18	.	TRBJ2-5	CASSPLDNLGETQYF	TGTGCCAGCTCACCCTTGGACAATTTAGGGGAGACCCAGTACTTC
.	TRBV28	.	TRBJ1-3	CASSFAGNTIYF	TGTGCCAGCAGTTTTGCGGGAAACACCATATATTTT
.	TRBV11-2	.	TRBJ1-1	CASSLDRNTEAFF	TGTGCCAGCAGTCTGGACCGCAACACTGAAGCTTTCTTT
.	TRBV5-6	.	TRBJ1-3	CASSLKQLVAGNTIYF	TGTGCCAGCAGCTTAAAACAGTTAGTTGCCGGAAACACCATATATTTT
.	TRBV9	.	TRBJ2-7	CASSVGGSGSYEQYF	TGTGCCAGCAGCGTAGGAGGTTCGGGGTCCTACGAGCAGTACTTC
.	TRBV21-1	.	TRBJ1-4	CASPEPRNEKLFF	TGTGCCAGTCCAGAACCTAGAAATGAAAAACTGTTTTTT
.	TRBV7-9	.	TRBJ1-2	CARRGGYTF	TGTGCCCGCCGGGGGGGCTACACCTTC
.	TRBV3-1/TRBV3-2	.	TRBJ1-5	CASRGEGDQPQHF	TGTGCCAGCCGAGGGGAGGGCGATCAGCCCCAGCATTTT
.	TRBV30	.	TRBJ1-5	CAWSPLRRNQPQHF	TGTGCCTGGAGTCCCCTCAGGAGGAATCAGCCCCAGCATTTT
.	TRBV10-1	TRBD1	TRBJ2-1	CASPGGPSYNEQFF	TGCGCCAGCCCAGGGGGCCCCTCCTACAATGAGCAGTTCTTC
few	TRBV6-1	.	TRBJ1-6	CASSELGLLASPLHF	TGTGCCAGCAGTGAATTGGGACTGCTCGCATCACCCCTCCACTTT
.	TRBV6-2/TRBV6-3	.	TRBJ1-3	CASSSASEISGNTIYF	TGTGCCAGCAGTTCCGCCTCGGAAATCTCTGGAAACACCATATATTTT
once	TRBV11-3	.	TRBJ2-2	CASSLFGGESTGELFF	TGTGCCAGCAGCCTATTTGGAGGGGAATCCACCGGGGAGCTGTTTTTT
.	TRBV27	TRBD1	TRBJ1-1	CASRPGQGNTEAFF	TGTGCCAGCAGGCCGGGACAGGGGAACACTGAAGCTTTCTTT
.	TRBV5-1	.	TRBJ2-3	CASRGDTDTQYF	TGCGCCAGCAGGGGGGACACAGATACGCAGTATTTT
.	TRBV10-2	.	TRBJ2-3	CASSVQTDTQYF	TGCGCCAGCAGTGTGCAGACCGATACGCAGTATTTT
.	TRBV30	.	TRBJ1-5	CAWSHAGYYQPQHF	TGTGCCTGGAGCCACGCAGGATATTATCAGCCCCAGCATTTT
once	TRBV5-6	.	TRBJ2-1	CASSLWVNEQFF	TGTGCCAGCAGCTTATGGGTCAATGAGCAGTTCTTC
.	TRBV7-7	.	TRBJ2-2	CASSVGTPNTGELFF	TGTGCCAGCAGCGTAGGGACACCGAACACCGGGGAGCTGTTTTTT
.	TRBV27	TRBD1	TRBJ1-2	CASKDRVAGNYGYTF	TGTGCCAGCAAGGACAGGGTTGCGGGGAACTATGGCTACACCTTC
.	TRBV6-1	.	TRBJ1-5	CASSEQGTQHF	TGTGCCAGCAGTGAACAGGGCACCCAGCATTTT
.	TRBV10-2	TRBD1	TRBJ2-5	CASSRGQEETQYF	TGCGCCAGCAGCAGAGGACAGGAGGAGACCCAGTACTTC